The 10 T cell receptor beta chains below come from one sample, sequenced in a study of T cell changes during pregnancy in multiple sclerosis. Profiled with immunoSEQ multiplex PCR; TCRdb holds only in-frame clones, not every one. The sample yields 45,000 to 50,000 clones, approximately 94% seen once. The input for sequencing was CD8+ T cells from peripheral blood mononuclear cells, taken before pregnancy. Receptor source: a female donor with multiple sclerosis, enrolled in a pregnancy study.

The DNA of the CDR3 is TGTGCCAGCAGCTCCAGGGGGAACTATGGCTACACCTTC. It is translated as CASSSRGNYGYTF. This chain links TRBV5-8 with TRBJ1-2; 7 nucleotides align to TRBD1. Germline V gene lookup returns CDR1 SGHTS and CDR2 YDEGEE. Trimming at V came to 3 bases and at J to 2 bases, leaving 1 base not matched to a gene. The CDR3 runs to 13 residues.

The V gene is TRBV19, the J gene TRBJ2-7; the D gene is possibly TRBD2 (5 bases). With 6 bases removed from V and 0 bases from J, the gap between germline ends came to 12 bases. There are 14 residues in the CDR3. Germline values: CDR1 LNHDA, CDR2 SQIVND (reference sequence). The CDR3 nucleotides read TGTGCCAGTAGCCCCCCGGGGTCCTCCTACGAGCAGTACTTC. Its protein is CASSPPGSSYEQYF.

The chain has TRBV7-9 and TRBJ2-2, with D uncertain. The germline gives CDR1 SEHNR, CDR2 FQNEAQ (reference sequence). Trimming pared 1 base from V and 4 bases from J, leaving 7 bases between. CDR3 length: 14 amino acids. CDR3 DNA sequence: TGTGCCAGCAGCTTAGTTTCGTTCACCGGGGAGCTGTTTTTT. Translated: CASSLVSFTGELFF.

This chain uses TRBV28 with TRBJ2-2; D may be TRBD1 (6 bases). Germline V CDR1 and CDR2: MDHEN, SYDVKM. There are 16 residues in the CDR3. V lost 2 bases, J lost 3 bases, and 13 bases lay in between. The CDR3, as DNA: TGTGCCAGCAGTTTAAAGGGGGTGACGGACACCGGGGAGCTGTTTTTT. Residues: CASSLKGVTDTGELFF.

The chain joins TRBV19 to TRBJ2-6, with 7 bases identical to TRBD2. V lost 1 base and J lost 0; bases outside the gene matches: 0. Per the germline V gene, CDR1 is LNHDA and CDR2 is SQIVND (reference sequence). The CDR3 runs 16 residues. As DNA, the CDR3 is TGTGCCAGTAGTATAGCGGGGGGCTCTGGGGCCAACGTCCTGACTTTC. Translation gives CASSIAGGSGANVLTF.

The chain carries TRBV5-1 and TRBJ2-2; D is ambiguous. With 2 bases removed from V and 4 bases from J, the gap between germline ends came to 12 bases. The CDR3 runs 15 residues. Germline lookup yields CDR1 SGHRS and CDR2 YFSETQ. CDR3 protein: CASSFAGESTGELFF. The CDR3 DNA reads as TGCGCCAGCAGCTTTGCAGGCGAGAGCACCGGGGAGCTGTTTTTT.

CDR3 coding DNA: TGTGCCAGCAGCCTTACTAGCAACACCGGGGAGCTGTTTTTT. This codes for CASSLTSNTGELFF. This chain connects TRBV7-9 to TRBJ2-2; a weak D match, TRBD2 (6 bases). Germline lookup yields CDR1 SEHNR and CDR2 FQNEAQ (reference sequence). The CDR3 is 14 amino acids. The germline V and J ends were trimmed by 5 bases and 2 bases, with 9 bases remaining between them.

This sequence joins TRBV25-1 and TRBJ2-7; TRBD2 agrees at 13 bases. Looked up from germline, CDR1 is MGHDK and CDR2 is SYGVNS. The CDR3 covers 16 residues. Germline trimming cut 4 bases from V and 3 bases from J; bases unmatched to any gene: 6. Here the CDR3 DNA reads TGTGCCAGCAGTGTGGGACTAGCGGGATTCGGCTACGAGCAGTACTTC. It yields the protein CASSVGLAGFGYEQYF.

This clone is a singleton in its sample. The CDR3 DNA sequence: TGTGCCAGCAAATCACAGGGAACCACAGATACGCAGTATTTT. The encoded protein is CASKSQGTTDTQYF. The V and J genes are TRBV6-5 and TRBJ2-3, with a possible D match to TRBD1 (6 bases). CDR1 is MNHEY and CDR2 is SVGAGI in the germline V gene. V was clipped by 7 bases and J by 2 bases, with 13 bases between them. This CDR3 is built from 14 residues.

The genes are TRBV27 and TRBJ1-2, with 10 positions matching TRBD1. V was clipped by 1 base and J by 6 bases; unmatched bases: 8. This CDR3 has 16 residues. Germline V gene lookup returns CDR1 MNHEY and CDR2 SMNVEV (reference sequence). The CDR3 reads CASSLFGQGGVNGYTF. The DNA for the CDR3 is TGTGCCAGCAGTTTATTCGGACAGGGGGGAGTCAATGGCTACACCTTC.